This T cell receptor (beta chain) came from a study of technical replicates of blood from a handful of donors. The CDR3 is 13 residues long. Germline V gene data show CDR1 as SQVTM and CDR2 as ANQGSEA. After removal of 4 bases from V and 4 bases from J, the junction contained 5 bases not matched to a gene. Assay used: immunoSEQ multiplex PCR; TCRdb lists only in-frame clones, some missing. The sample comprises 75,000 to 90,000 clones, roughly 93% of which are singletons, and 0.2% to 0.25% rests with the top ten. The chain employs TRBV29-1 and TRBJ1-1, with TRBD1 matching over 8 bases. The sequence came from a human donor in good health. The material sequenced was T cells isolated from PBMCs. The CDR3 nucleotides read TGCAGCGTTGTTAACAGGGGGATCACTGAAGCTTTCTTT. Amino acid sequence: CSVVNRGITEAFF.